This T cell receptor (beta chain) was recovered during a study of cytomegalovirus exposure and HLA in healthy donors. On the study more broadly: The 500 to 850 first-cohort repertoires and the 120 or so validation repertoires shared the same platform, a later analysis reported. Study-wide results and limits: The study flagged some 180 TCR beta chains as cytomegalovirus-associated. CMV antigen specificity was confirmed in vitro for three CMV-associated chains.

Trimming shortened V by 5 bases and J by 3 bases, and 20 bases separated the two germline ends. The length of the CDR3 is 16 residues. Looked up from germline, CDR1 is SGHRS and CDR2 is YFSETQ. Sequencing used immunoSEQ multiplex PCR; TCRdb keeps in-frame clones, though not all of them. The data hold approximately 300,000 clones, with around 90% observed a single time. As regards this clone: Its antigen is undetermined.

The chain uses TRBV5-1 and TRBJ1-1; maybe TRBD1 (6 bases). Input material: PBMCs. This receptor was taken from a woman between 25 and 40 years old in good health and CMV-seropositive. In nucleotides, the CDR3 is TGCGCCAGCAGACTGGGCAGGGGAGGAACGGACACTGAAGCTTTCTTT. Amino acid sequence: CASRLGRGGTDTEAFF.